This T cell receptor (beta chain) was retrieved from a study of CD8 T cells in ankylosing spondylitis. CDR3 length equals 14 residues. In germline, CDR1 is SGHRS, CDR2 YFSETQ. Trimming stripped 0 bases from V and 3 bases from J, with 7 bases between. Study results and limitations: Enrichment of disease-linked clones was reportedly significant in matched ankylosing spondylitis synovial fluid. For ankylosing spondylitis blood, a TCR beta motif of seven to nine highly homologous variants appeared characteristic.

In its sample, this clonotype was seen many times. No antigen is known for it. Molecular-barcoded quantitative 5'-RACE produced these TCR beta libraries. TCRdb reprocessed the 5' RACE reads with MiXCR, giving one entry per CDR3 protein. The sample consists of hundreds of thousands of distinct CDR3 sequences, roughly 25% of them appearing once. The clonotype comes from a male donor with ankylosing spondylitis. Sequenced sample: blood, either unsorted or a sorted T cell fraction (not recorded which). The genes are TRBV5-1 and TRBJ1-5, with D possibly being TRBD1 (5 bases). CDR3 coding DNA: TGCGCCAGCAGCTTGGGACAGCCCAATCAGCCCCAGCATTTT. Translating gives CASSLGQPNQPQHF.